These 4 T cell receptor beta chains came from one sample sequenced in a study of identical twins. TCRdb itself ran the 5' RACE reads through MiXCR, one entry per CDR3 protein. The profile shows 210,000 or so distinct CDR3 sequences, roughly 15% of them singletons. These sequences were also reported in another study, on T cells expressing NK-cell markers.

Sequenced input: CD8+ T cells sorted from blood. The receptors come from a woman younger than 35 in good health.

The V gene is TRBV12-3 or TRBV12-4, the J gene TRBJ2-1, with D perhaps being TRBD1 or TRBD2 (5 bases each). The CDR3 spans 14 residues. V dropped 1 base and J dropped 8 bases, with 12 bases sitting between them. CDR3 protein: CASSLEGVGDEQFF. The CDR3 coding sequence is TGTGCCAGCAGTTTAGAGGGAGTAGGGGATGAGCAGTTCTTC.

There are many counts of this clonotype. The chain employs TRBV7-8 and TRBJ1-5; weak D call: TRBD1 (6 bases). V was trimmed by 2 bases and J by 6 bases, leaving 14 bases between them. The germline gives CDR1 SGHVS, CDR2 FQNEAQ. The CDR3 has 15 residues. The CDR3 sequence is CASSLFQGPSQPQHF. For the CDR3, the DNA is TGTGCCAGCAGCTTATTTCAGGGGCCGAGTCAGCCCCAGCATTTT.

This clonotype has a count of ten or more. The rearrangement links TRBV5-6 to TRBJ2-2; no definite D call. The CDR3 extends over 13 amino acids. Looked up from germline, CDR1 is SGHDT and CDR2 is YYEEEE. With 4 bases removed from V and 5 bases from J, the gap between germline ends came to 9 bases. The CDR3 DNA follows: TGTGCCAGCAGCCCCCTTGGTACCGGGGAGCTGTTTTTT. It translates to CASSPLGTGELFF.

This clonotype has a handful of counts. The chain carries TRBV11-2 and TRBJ1-2, with D possibly matching TRBD1 (6 bases). V was shortened by 5 bases and J by 7 bases, with 17 bases between the two germline ends. Germline V CDR1 and CDR2: SGHAT, FQNNGV. The CDR3 runs to 14 residues. The CDR3 DNA sequence: TGTGCCAGCAGCACGGCGGACAGCGGAGCTGGCTACACCTTC. Protein product: CASSTADSGAGYTF. Drawing the rest from reference TRBV11-2 and TRBJ1-2, the complete variable domain is EAGVAQSPRYKIIEKRQSVAFWCNPISGHATLYWYQQILGQGPKLLIQFQNNGVVDDSQLPKDRFSAERLKGVDSTLKIQPAKLEDSAVYLCASSTADSGAGYTFGSGTRLTVV.